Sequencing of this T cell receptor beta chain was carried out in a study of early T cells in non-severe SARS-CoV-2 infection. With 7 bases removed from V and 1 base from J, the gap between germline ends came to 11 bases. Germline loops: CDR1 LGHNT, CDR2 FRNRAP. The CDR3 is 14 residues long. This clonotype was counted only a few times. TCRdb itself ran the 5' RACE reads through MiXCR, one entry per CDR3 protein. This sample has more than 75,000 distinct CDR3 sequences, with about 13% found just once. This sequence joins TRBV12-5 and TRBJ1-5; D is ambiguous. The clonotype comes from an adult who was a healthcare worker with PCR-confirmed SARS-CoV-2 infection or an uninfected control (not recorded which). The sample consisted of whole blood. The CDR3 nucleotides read TGTGCTAGTGCCTGGGGAAGGAGCAATCAGCCCCAGCATTTT. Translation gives CASAWGRSNQPQHF. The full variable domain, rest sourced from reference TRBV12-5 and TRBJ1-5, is DARVTQTPRHKVTEMGQEVTMRCQPILGHNTVFWYRQTMMQGLELLAYFRNRAPLDDSGMPKDRFSAEMPDATLATLKIQPSEPRDSAVYFCASAWGRSNQPQHFGDGTRLSIL.